What follows is one T cell receptor (beta chain) and its context. Original analysis: Using reference gene primer amplification, nucleated cell counts were estimated. Some clones are missing from TCRdb's copy, which holds only in-frame ones; the method was immunoSEQ multiplex PCR. That table gives V, J and clone size, and the DNA gave D and trimming. The repertoire has just under 250,000 clones, approximately 83% of them found once; the top ten carry 3%. This specimen belongs to a study of blood T cell repertoires in COVID-19. At the level of the study: Acute-phase and convalescent COVID-19 samples originated in the United States, Italy and Spain. T cells, B-cell-depleted T cells, or PBMCs provided the cDNA or gDNA that served as material.

The CDR3 has 13 amino acids. With 2 bases removed from V and 6 bases from J, the gap between germline ends came to 11 bases. Germline CDR1 reads SGHRS; CDR2 reads YFSETQ. The chain combines TRBV5-1 with TRBJ1-2, with unresolved D. This TCR derives from a woman in her thirties who had recovered from COVID-19. Sample: peripheral blood. CDR3 DNA sequence: TGCGCCAGCAGCTTCTCTCCCCAGAATGGCTACACCTTC. This encodes CASSFSPQNGYTF.